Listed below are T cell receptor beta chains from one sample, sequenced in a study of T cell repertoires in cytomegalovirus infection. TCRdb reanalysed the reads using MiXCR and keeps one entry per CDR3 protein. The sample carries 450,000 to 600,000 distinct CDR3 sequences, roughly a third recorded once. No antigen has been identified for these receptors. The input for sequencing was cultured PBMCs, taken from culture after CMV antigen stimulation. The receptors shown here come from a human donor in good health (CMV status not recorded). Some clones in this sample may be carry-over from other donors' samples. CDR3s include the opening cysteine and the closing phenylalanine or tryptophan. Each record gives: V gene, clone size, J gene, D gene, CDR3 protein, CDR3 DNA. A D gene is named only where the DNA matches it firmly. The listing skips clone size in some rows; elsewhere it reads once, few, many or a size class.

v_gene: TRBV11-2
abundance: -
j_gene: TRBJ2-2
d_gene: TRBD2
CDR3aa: CASSRGLAGANGELFF
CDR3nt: TGTGCCAGCAGCCGCGGACTAGCGGGAGCGAACGGGGAGCTGTTTTTT

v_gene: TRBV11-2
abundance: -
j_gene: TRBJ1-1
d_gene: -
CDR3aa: CASSLAGQFNTEAFF
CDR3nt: TGTGCCAGCAGCTTAGCGGGCCAGTTTAACACTGAAGCTTTCTTT

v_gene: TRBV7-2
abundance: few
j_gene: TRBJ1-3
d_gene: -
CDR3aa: CASSLAPHSGNTIYF
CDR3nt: TGTGCCAGCAGCTTAGCCCCGCACTCTGGAAACACCATATATTTT

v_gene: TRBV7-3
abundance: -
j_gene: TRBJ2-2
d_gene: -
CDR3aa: CASSANTGELFF
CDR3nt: TGTGCCAGCAGCGCGAACACCGGGGAGCTGTTTTTT

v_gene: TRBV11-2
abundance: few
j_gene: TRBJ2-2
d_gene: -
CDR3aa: CASSLGGSRTGELFF
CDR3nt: TGTGCCAGCAGCTTAGGGGGCAGTAGGACCGGGGAGCTGTTTTTT

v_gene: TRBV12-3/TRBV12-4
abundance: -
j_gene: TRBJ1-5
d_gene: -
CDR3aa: CASSPGPQNQPQHF
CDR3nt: TGTGCCAGCAGCCCGGGACCGCAAAATCAGCCCCAGCATTTT

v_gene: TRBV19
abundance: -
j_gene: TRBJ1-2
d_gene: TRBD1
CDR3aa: CASRLTGTGTYGYTF
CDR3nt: TGTGCCAGTAGATTAACCGGGACAGGGACCTATGGCTACACCTTC

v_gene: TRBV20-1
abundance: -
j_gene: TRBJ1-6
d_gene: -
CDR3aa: CSASYLDSSYNSPLHF
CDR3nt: TGCAGTGCTAGTTATCTGGACAGCTCCTATAATTCACCCCTCCACTTT

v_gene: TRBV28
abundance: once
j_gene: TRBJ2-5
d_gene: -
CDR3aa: CASHQPNQETQYF
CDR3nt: TGTGCCAGTCACCAGCCGAACCAAGAGACCCAGTACTTC

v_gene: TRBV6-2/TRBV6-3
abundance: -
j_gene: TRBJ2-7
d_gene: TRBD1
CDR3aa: CASSRDRQSHPEQYF
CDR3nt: TGTGCCAGCAGTCGGGACAGGCAAAGCCATCCCGAGCAGTACTTC

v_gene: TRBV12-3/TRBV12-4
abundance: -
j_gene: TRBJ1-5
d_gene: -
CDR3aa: CASSLDSDQPQHF
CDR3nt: TGTGCCAGCAGTTTAGACAGCGATCAGCCCCAGCATTTT

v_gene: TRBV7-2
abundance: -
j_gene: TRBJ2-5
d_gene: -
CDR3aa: CASSLSWVETQYF
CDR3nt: TGTGCCAGCAGCTTATCGTGGGTGGAGACCCAGTACTTC

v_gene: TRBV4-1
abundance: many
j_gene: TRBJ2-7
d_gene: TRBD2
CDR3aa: CASSQVGLAGAKPTYEQYF
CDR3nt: TGCGCCAGCAGCCAAGTTGGACTAGCGGGAGCAAAACCAACCTACGAGCAGTACTTC

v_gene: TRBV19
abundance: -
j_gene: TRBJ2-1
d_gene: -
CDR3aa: CASSPRSNEQFF
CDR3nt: TGTGCCAGTAGTCCACGCTCGAATGAGCAGTTCTTC

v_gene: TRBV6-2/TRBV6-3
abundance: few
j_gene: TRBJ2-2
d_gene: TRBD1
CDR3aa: CASRRDRGYNTGELFF
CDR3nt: TGTGCCAGCAGAAGAGACAGGGGCTACAACACCGGGGAGCTGTTTTTT

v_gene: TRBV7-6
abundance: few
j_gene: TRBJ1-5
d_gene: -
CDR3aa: CASSPGPRSNQPQHF
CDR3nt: TGTGCCAGCAGCCCCGGGCCTCGTAGCAATCAGCCCCAGCATTTT

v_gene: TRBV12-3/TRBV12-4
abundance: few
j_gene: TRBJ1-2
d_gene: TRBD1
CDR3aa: CASSTDRARYGYTF
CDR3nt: TGTGCCAGCAGCACGGACAGGGCTCGGTATGGCTACACCTTC

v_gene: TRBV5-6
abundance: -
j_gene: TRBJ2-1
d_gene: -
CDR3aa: CASSLGGRQDEQFF
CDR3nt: TGTGCCAGCAGCTTGGGGGGTAGGCAGGATGAGCAGTTCTTC

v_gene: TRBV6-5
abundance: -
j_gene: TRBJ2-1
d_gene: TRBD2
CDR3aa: CASSYMGLAQYEQFF
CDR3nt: TGTGCCAGCAGTTACATGGGACTAGCGCAATATGAGCAGTTCTTC

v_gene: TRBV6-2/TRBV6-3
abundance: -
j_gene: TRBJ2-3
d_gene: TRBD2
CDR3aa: CASTEGTSGRDTQYF
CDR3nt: TGTGCCAGCACCGAAGGGACTAGCGGGAGGGATACGCAGTATTTT

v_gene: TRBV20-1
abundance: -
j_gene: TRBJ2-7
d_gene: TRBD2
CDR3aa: CSARLSLAGLYEQYF
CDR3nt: TGCAGTGCTAGATTATCTCTAGCGGGTCTTTACGAGCAGTACTTC

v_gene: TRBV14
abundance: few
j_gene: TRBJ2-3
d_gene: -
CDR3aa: CASSQDPGNRKMADTQYF
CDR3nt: TGTGCCAGCAGCCAAGACCCCGGGAATAGAAAAATGGCAGATACGCAGTATTTT

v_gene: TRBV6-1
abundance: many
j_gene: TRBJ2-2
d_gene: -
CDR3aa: CASTPSLLVTGELFF
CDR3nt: TGTGCCAGCACCCCTAGTTTATTGGTCACCGGGGAGCTGTTTTTT

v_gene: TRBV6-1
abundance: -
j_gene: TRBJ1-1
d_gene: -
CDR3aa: CASSEGPGRHTEAFF
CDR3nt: TGTGCCAGCAGTGAGGGACCGGGACGGCACACTGAAGCTTTCTTT

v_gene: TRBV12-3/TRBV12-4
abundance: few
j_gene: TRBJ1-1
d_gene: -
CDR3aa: CASSLSTSTEAFF
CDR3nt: TGTGCCAGCAGTTTATCCACTTCCACTGAAGCTTTCTTT

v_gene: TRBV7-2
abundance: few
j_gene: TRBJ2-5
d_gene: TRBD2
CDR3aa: CASSPLGSGSGGWGETQYF
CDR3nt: TGTGCCAGCAGCCCTCTCGGGAGCGGGAGTGGGGGTTGGGGAGAGACCCAGTACTTC

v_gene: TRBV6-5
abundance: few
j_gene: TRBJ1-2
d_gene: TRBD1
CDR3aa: CASSYDRDSLDYGYTF
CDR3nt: TGTGCCAGCAGTTACGACCGGGACAGCCTTGACTATGGCTACACCTTC

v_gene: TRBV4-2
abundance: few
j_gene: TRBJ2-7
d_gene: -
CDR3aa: CASSQTVGSYEQYF
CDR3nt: TGTGCCAGCAGCCAAACAGTCGGCTCCTACGAGCAGTACTTC

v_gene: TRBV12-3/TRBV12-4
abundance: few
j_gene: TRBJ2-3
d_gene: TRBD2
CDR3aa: CASKPSLAGVDTQYF
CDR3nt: TGTGCCAGCAAACCTTCCCTAGCGGGAGTAGATACGCAGTATTTT

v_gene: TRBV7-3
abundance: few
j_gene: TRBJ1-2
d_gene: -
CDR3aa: CASSLGGRTGYTF
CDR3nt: TGTGCCAGCAGCTTGGGCGGGAGGACTGGCTACACCTTC

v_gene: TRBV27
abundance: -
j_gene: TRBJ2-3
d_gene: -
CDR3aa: CASSFVRVSTDTQYF
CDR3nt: TGTGCCAGCAGTTTCGTCCGAGTTAGCACAGATACGCAGTATTTT

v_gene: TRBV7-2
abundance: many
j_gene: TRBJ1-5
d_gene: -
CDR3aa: CASSFGTSLGQPQHF
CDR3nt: TGTGCCAGCAGCTTCGGCACCTCCTTGGGACAGCCCCAGCATTTT

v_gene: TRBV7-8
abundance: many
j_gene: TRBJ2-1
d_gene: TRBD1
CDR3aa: CASSEQGPYNEQFF
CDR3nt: TGTGCCAGCAGCGAACAGGGGCCTTACAATGAGCAGTTCTTC

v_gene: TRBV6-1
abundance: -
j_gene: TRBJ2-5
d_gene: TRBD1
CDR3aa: CASRGTGTQTQYF
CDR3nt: TGTGCCAGCAGAGGGACAGGGACCCAGACCCAGTACTTC

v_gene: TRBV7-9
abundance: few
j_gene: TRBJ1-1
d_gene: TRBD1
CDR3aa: CASSFNRGSTEAFF
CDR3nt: TGTGCCAGCAGCTTTAACAGGGGGAGTACTGAAGCTTTCTTT

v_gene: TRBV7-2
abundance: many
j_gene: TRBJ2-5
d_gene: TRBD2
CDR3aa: CASSLSGTSGSTQETQYF
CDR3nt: TGTGCCAGCAGCTTATCAGGGACTAGCGGGAGCACGCAAGAGACCCAGTACTTC

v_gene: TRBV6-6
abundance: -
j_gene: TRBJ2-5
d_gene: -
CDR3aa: CASSQGDQAQYF
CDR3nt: TGTGCCAGCAGCCAGGGTGATCAGGCCCAGTACTTC